The sequence of this TCR beta chain was determined in a study of T cell responses to AZD1222 COVID-19 vaccine. Looking at the study overall: Samples with a second dose at about 4 or about 12 weeks were pooled together. Regarding the study as a whole: Samples come after the peak T cell response, not at day 14.

The assay was immunoSEQ multiplex PCR, and TCRdb's table has in-frame clones only and misses some. The sample has roughly 110,000 clones; about nine tenths are singletons. Per the germline V gene, CDR1 is SGHDN and CDR2 is FVKESK. Unmatched junction bases numbered 6, after V lost 5 bases and J lost 3 bases. The CDR3 covers 15 residues. As for this clone: The antigen is not known.

The sequence was obtained from an adult in good health. Sequencing used peripheral blood, obtained on day 0 of AZD1222 vaccination. The J gene is TRBJ1-2, the V gene TRBV14, with TRBD1 matching over 10 bases. In DNA form, the CDR3 reads TGTGCCAGCAGCGCGCGGACAGGGGGTGACTATGGCTACACCTTC. Translating it yields CASSARTGGDYGYTF.